This TCR beta chain was sequenced during a study of vaccination effects on CD4 cells after COVID-19. Study-wide points: Late post-vaccination, clones induced by infection and those induced by vaccine underwent marked clonal contraction.

CD4+ T cells specific for antigen were expanded with viral peptide pools by the ViraFEST assay before sequencing. Cells that had been cultured for roughly eleven days were the source of isolated CD4+ T cells. Vaccinees lacked prior SARS-CoV-2 infection and tested negative for nucleocapsid antibodies. Germline CDR1 is SGHRS and CDR2 is YFSETQ. CDR3 size: 16 residues. Trimming at V came to 4 bases and at J to 7 bases, leaving 9 bases not matched to a gene. Some clones are missing from TCRdb's copy, which holds only in-frame ones; the method was immunoSEQ multiplex PCR. This sample has about 65,000 clones, with approximately 76% found just once. Points on this clone: Its antigen is unidentified.

Sequenced material: CD4+ T cells from PBMCs cultured with HCoV-NL63 spike peptides, taken before COVID-19 vaccination. The gene calls are TRBV5-1 and TRBJ2-1; 12 bases align to TRBD2. The receptor was isolated from a human donor who received a COVID-19 vaccine. CDR3 in DNA: TGCGCCAGCAGCACCCTAGCGGGGGGGCTCGGGAATGAGCAGTTCTTC. Translation gives CASSTLAGGLGNEQFF.